This T cell receptor (beta chain) was documented in a study of CD8 T cells in ankylosing spondylitis. Broader study findings: A TCR beta motif made of several highly homologous variants seemed typical of ankylosing spondylitis blood. Clones linked to disease were reported to show significant enrichment in matched ankylosing spondylitis synovial fluid.

V was trimmed by 5 bases and J by 4 bases, leaving 25 bases between them. This CDR3 comprises 18 residues. The germline CDR1 and CDR2 sequences are SGHAT and FQNNGV. Making the TCR beta libraries involved quantitative 5'-RACE with molecular barcodes. From the 5' RACE reads, TCRdb called clonotypes with MiXCR, one entry per CDR3 protein. The profile shows about 450,000 distinct CDR3 sequences, 25% to 30% of them singletons. This clonotype was counted between two and nine times. Its antigen is as yet unknown. The TCR was taken from a male donor with ankylosing spondylitis. The V call is TRBV11-2, the J call TRBJ2-3; D might be TRBD2 (5 bases). The sample was blood, either unsorted or a sorted T cell fraction (not recorded which). CDR3 sequence (DNA): TGTGCCAGCAGCCTAAACCCAACTAGGGCCCGTCGATCAGATACGCAGTATTTT. This encodes CASSLNPTRARRSDTQYF.